This T cell receptor (beta chain) stems from a study of graft-versus-host responses after intestinal transplantation (dated by TCRdb to the early 2020s). Broadly, across the study: The transplants that recipients got were multivisceral, liver-intestinal, or isolated intestinal. Every recipient was given anti-thymocyte globulin induction, then maintenance tacrolimus and steroids for 2 to 4 years. After intestinal transplantation, graft-versus-host and host-versus-graft alloreactive T cell clones were followed in the graft, circulation and bone marrow using bulk TCR-beta CDR3 sequencing. Alloreactive clones were identified by sequencing pre-transplant mixed lymphocyte reaction products and comparing them with unstimulated pre-transplant donor and recipient T cells. The cohort enrolled about two dozen intestinal transplant recipients, one of whom was a retransplant, and 3 patients without pretransplant specimens were excluded. A peak of at least 4% donor T cells among recipient peripheral blood mononuclear cells was the definition used for donor T cell macrochimerism. Instead of going to the commercial service, samples from a few later patients were sequenced in-house on an Illumina MiSeq and processed with MiXCR. Study-wide findings and limitations: The relatively low number and heterogeneity of intestinal transplant patients limited the conclusions. GvH clones were found in recipient bone marrow, and some of the GvH clones appeared earlier in ileal mucosa or blood, which is consistent with an intestinal mucosal origin. Early after transplant, peak levels of circulating GvH clones were associated with declines in HvG clones. High GvH to HvG T cell clonal ratios were observed in the allografts of patients with donor T cell macrochimerism.

Preparation of the library involved the immunoSEQ multiplex PCR assay. High-throughput TCR-beta CDR3 sequencing of genomic DNA from most patients was performed by Adaptive Biotechnologies. The paper's processing steps were these. TCR sequencing data were retrieved from Adaptive's ImmunoSEQ software for about 17 patients, whereas a few other patients were processed with MiXCR and VDJtools. CDR3 nucleotide sequences shared between donor and recipient were removed because the origin of such sequences could not be assigned. At least 2-fold expansion over unstimulated cells and a minimum CFSE-low frequency of 0.002% (template counts) or 0.001% (read counts) were required for clones to be classified as alloreactive. A clone was considered mappable if detected in the sequenced pre-transplant spleen, lymph node, or MLR CFSE-low populations of the donor or recipient. The cumulative frequency of alloreactive clones was calculated as a percentage of all sequences, weighted by copy number. TCRdb re-hosts the immuneACCESS table, in-frame sequences only. Its copies lack some clones; in the studies checked, an unresolved V gene accounts for under half of them, and the cause for the rest is not known. Clone size and V and J calls were adopted from that table, with D and trimming inferred from the DNA. A total of roughly 97,000 clones appear in this sample, about nine tenths of them only once. The ten largest clones take up around 15% of the sample.

About this clone: Its antigen has not been determined. Base qualities are not at hand, and no much larger clone is one base apart.

In the first month after transplant, blood samples were collected up to 4 times, and after that at least monthly when available. The V and J ends are trimmed by 6 bases and 4 bases, leaving 18 bases between them. Taken from cysteine to phenylalanine, the CDR3 has 15 residues. Only CDR3 DNA is held: 45 bases, read in frame from base 1. CDR1 SGHAT and CDR2 FQNNGV are derived from the germline V gene. The material sequenced was PBMCs, taken approximately 470 days after intestinal transplant. The chain was built from TRBV11-2 and TRBJ2-5; no D gene is confidently identified. The receptor's source is a human patient who received an intestinal transplant, so some T cells may come from the graft donor. Here is the DNA: TGTGCCAGCAGTCCCCCTGGGGTAGTGGGAGAGACCCAGTACTTC. Translated, it gives CASSPPGVVGETQYF.